The 20 T cell receptor beta chains below all came from one sample that was sequenced in a study of blood T cell repertoires in COVID-19. The protocol was immunoSEQ multiplex PCR, while the TCRdb copy is restricted to in-frame clones and leaves out a portion. This repertoire shows about 98,000 clones, 81% found once; its top ten account for about 11%. Sequencing used peripheral blood. The origin of the receptors is a woman older than 75 with acute or convalescent COVID-19.

The rearrangement joins TRBV6-2 or TRBV6-3 to TRBJ2-2, with D possibly TRBD1 on 5 matching bases. Trimming removed 0 bases from V and 1 base from J, with 9 bases in between. CDR3 length equals 16 residues. Germline lookup yields CDR1 MNHEY and CDR2 SVGEGT. The chain's CDR3 is CASSYSYRRNTGELFF. As DNA, the CDR3 is TGTGCCAGCAGTTACTCTTACAGGCGGAACACCGGGGAGCTGTTTTTT.

The rearrangement links TRBV7-2 to TRBJ2-1; a weak D match, TRBD2 (5 bases). The CDR3 has 15 residues. Germline CDR1 is SGHTA and CDR2 is FQGNSA. Trimming shortened V by 3 bases and J by 0 bases, and 9 bases separated the two germline ends. The CDR3 region is CASSFYRGSYNEQFF. The CDR3 nucleotides are TGTGCCAGCAGCTTCTATCGGGGCTCCTACAATGAGCAGTTCTTC. The full variable domain, in which reference TRBV7-2 and TRBJ2-1 provide the parts outside the CDR3, is GAGVSQSPSNKVTEKGKDVELRCDPISGHTALYWYRQSLGQGLEFLIYFQGNSAPDKSGLPSDRFSAERTGGSVSTLTIQRTQQEDSAVYLCASSFYRGSYNEQFFGPGTRLTVL.

The V call is TRBV6-5, the J call TRBJ1-1; tentative D call: TRBD1 (6 bases). The germline V gene encodes CDR1 MNHEY and CDR2 SVGAGI. The CDR3 totals 15 residues. V shed 4 bases and J shed 1 base, with 13 bases lying between them. This CDR3 is CASSSSGAGNTEAFF. The DNA for the CDR3 is TGTGCCAGCAGTTCCTCGGGGGCAGGGAACACTGAAGCTTTCTTT.

The chain links TRBV6-1 to TRBJ2-2; 14 nucleotides align to TRBD2. CDR3 length: 19 residues. Trimming took 1 base from V and 0 from J; bases not matched to a gene: 4. Germline CDR1 MNHNS, CDR2 SASEGT. CDR3 in amino acids: CASSEDGLAGGPNTGELFF. The CDR3 DNA is TGTGCCAGCAGTGAAGACGGACTAGCGGGGGGACCGAACACCGGGGAGCTGTTTTTT.

The CDR3 spells CASSLETGPIEAFF. The CDR3 nucleotides read TGTGCCAGCAGCTTGGAAACAGGTCCAATTGAAGCTTTCTTT. V is TRBV5-8 and J is TRBJ1-1, with D perhaps matching TRBD1 (5 bases). The V gene's germline CDR1 is SGHTS and CDR2 YDEGEE. The V end lost 0 bases, the J end lost 7 bases, and 13 bases lay between the germline ends. This CDR3 contains 14 residues.

This clone showed up just once. The genes are TRBV6-5 and TRBJ2-1, with 7 positions matching TRBD1. Trimming cost V 6 bases and J 4 bases; bases outside gene matches: 6. This CDR3 comprises 14 residues. Germline V gene lookup returns CDR1 MNHEY and CDR2 SVGAGI. The CDR3 protein is CASRRLDRYNEQFF. DNA of the CDR3: TGTGCCAGCAGGAGGTTGGACAGGTACAATGAGCAGTTCTTC.

On this clone itself: No DNA is shown, since the ends of the CDR3 on it are uncertain; the CDR3 is the one TCRdb lists. This chain links TRBV21-1 with TRBJ2-3; the table assigns TRBD2, which was not confirmed against the DNA. TRBV21-1 is listed as a pseudogene. The CDR3 sequence runs 17 residues, both termini included. CDR3 sequence: CASSKEGVAGGSDTQYF.

This chain connects TRBV3-1 (or the pseudogene TRBV3-2) to TRBJ1-2, with a tentative D call TRBD1 (5 bases). V was shortened by 0 bases and J by 5 bases, with 13 bases between the two germline ends. The CDR3 loop spans 15 amino acids. Germline V gene sequence: CDR1 LGHDT, CDR2 YNNKEL (reference sequence). CDR3 in DNA: TGTGCCAGCAGCCAAGAGAACAGGCCCGTTTATGGCTACACCTTC. Translating it yields CASSQENRPVYGYTF.

The gene calls are TRBV5-1 and TRBJ1-1; 7 bases fit TRBD1. In germline, CDR1 is SGHRS, CDR2 YFSETQ. The CDR3 has 15 residues. V was pared by 4 bases and J by 3 bases, with 9 bases of the junction left unmatched. The CDR3 sequence is CASSAGQVGDTEAFF. The CDR3 DNA reads TGCGCCAGCAGCGCCGGACAGGTGGGGGACACTGAAGCTTTCTTT.

The chain has TRBV20-1 and TRBJ2-1; TRBD2 agrees at 8 bases. The CDR3 has 11 amino acids. The ends lost 2 bases at V and 10 bases at J; junction bases unmatched: 1. Germline loops: CDR1 DFQATT, CDR2 SNEGSKA (reference sequence). The chain's CDR3 is CSARRTSEQFF. CDR3 nucleotides: TGCAGTGCTAGACGGACTAGCGAGCAGTTCTTC.

This chain joins TRBV20-1 and TRBJ1-6; 7 nucleotides line up with TRBD1. The CDR3 spans 14 residues. CDR1 and CDR2 from the germline V gene are DFQATT and SNEGSKA (reference sequence). The trim removed 3 bases at V and 8 bases at J, leaving 7 bases unmatched. The CDR3 loop reads CSASPDREDSPLHF. Written as DNA, the CDR3 is TGCAGTGCTAGTCCCGACAGGGAGGATTCACCCCTCCACTTT.

V and J are TRBV5-8 and TRBJ2-3; TRBD1 aligns across 9 bases. CDR3 length: 14 residues. V shed 4 bases, J shed 5 bases, and the junction held 5 bases outside the gene matches. In germline, CDR1 is SGHTS, CDR2 YDEGEE. The CDR3 here is CASSHRQGGDTQYF. CDR3 coding DNA: TGTGCCAGCAGCCATCGACAGGGGGGAGATACGCAGTATTTT.

This clone was recorded once. The J gene is TRBJ1-5, the V gene TRBV19; D uncertain. The ends were cut back, 5 bases at V and 5 bases at J, with 10 bases in the middle. Germline CDR1 LNHDA, CDR2 SQIVND (reference sequence). CDR3 length: 13 amino acids. The CDR3 coding sequence is TGTGCCAGTAGTGTGAGGTGGGATCAGCCCCAGCATTTT. Protein sequence: CASSVRWDQPQHF.

This rearrangement joins TRBV6-2 or TRBV6-3 to TRBJ2-2; the D is unclear. The V end lost 5 bases, the J end lost 5 bases, and 15 bases lay between the germline ends. This CDR3 spans 15 amino acids. The V gene's germline CDR1 is MNHEY and CDR2 SVGEGT. The DNA for the CDR3 is TGTGCCAGCAGTCCCCCGGGTAGTGGTACCGGGGAGCTGTTTTTT. It is translated as CASSPPGSGTGELFF.

V gene TRBV9 combines with J gene TRBJ2-5; D possibly corresponds to TRBD2 (6 bases). Deletions cut 4 bases from V and 5 bases from J, with 21 bases between. Per the germline V gene, CDR1 is SGDLS and CDR2 is YYNGEE. CDR3 length equals 16 residues. CDR3 in DNA: TGTGCCAGCAGCCCCGGGGGTCTTGGGGGGAGGGAGACCCAGTACTTC. Translated, it gives CASSPGGLGGRETQYF.

This clone occurred a few times. V usage is TRBV11-2 and J usage is TRBJ1-2, with a tentative D call TRBD1 (5 bases). The V gene lost 6 bases and the J gene lost 6 bases, with 14 bases spanning the gap. Germline values: CDR1 SGHAT, CDR2 FQNNGV. The CDR3 is 13 amino acids. CDR3 amino acids: CASSPNTGDGYTF. Here the CDR3 DNA reads TGTGCCAGCAGTCCTAACACGGGGGATGGCTACACCTTC.

The rearrangement uses TRBV28 and TRBJ1-4, with D hard to call. Looked up from germline, CDR1 is MDHEN and CDR2 is SYDVKM. The CDR3 loop spans 19 amino acids. Trimming took 4 bases from V and 5 from J, leaving 26 bases between them. This chain's CDR3 is CASSSPGSFYSGTNEKLFF. CDR3 DNA: TGTGCCAGCAGTTCCCCGGGGAGCTTTTATTCGGGAACAAATGAAAAACTGTTTTTT.

J is TRBJ1-2 and V is TRBV28; D is possibly TRBD1 (5 bases). Germline V lookup: CDR1 MDHEN, CDR2 SYDVKM. Trimming shortened V by 6 bases and J by 6 bases, and 17 bases separated the two germline ends. This CDR3 spans 14 amino acids. In DNA form, the CDR3 reads TGTGCCAGCAGCTATGGGGGAGGCGGGAATGGCTACACCTTC. It encodes CASSYGGGGNGYTF.

In its sample, this clone was seen once. The chain employs TRBV27 and TRBJ1-2; 7 bases agree with TRBD1. J gave up 3 bases and V 4 bases, and 5 bases lay outside the gene matches. The germline V gene has CDR1 MNHEY and CDR2 SMNVEV (reference sequence). This CDR3 has 14 residues. In nucleotides, the CDR3 is TGTGCCAGCAGTTCGGGACAGCTCGACTATGGCTACACCTTC. Its protein product is CASSSGQLDYGYTF.

The chain uses TRBV15 and TRBJ2-5, with D unclear. Germline CDR1 LNHNV, CDR2 YYDKDF (reference sequence). This CDR3 contains 14 residues. V was cut by 1 base and J by 0 bases, with 6 bases left in between. CDR3 sequence reads: CATSRALYQETQYF. In nucleotides, the CDR3 is TGTGCCACCAGCAGAGCCCTGTACCAAGAGACCCAGTACTTC.